The T cell receptor beta chain described here comes from a study of regulatory T cells in long-lasting Graves disease. Study-level findings and limits: Under persistent disease, TRBV28, TRBJ1-2 and TRBJ2-5 were used preferentially. With a small sample size, accuracy may have been reduced.

The CDR3 has 16 amino acids. V lost 6 bases and J 1 base, leaving 16 bases between the germline ends. Germline V lookup: CDR1 MDHEN, CDR2 SYDVKM. The time point here: persistent/refractory GD, antithyroid drugs over 5 years with positive TRAb. The TCR library was prepared using RNA isolated from PBMCs. Construction of TCR beta libraries relied on iRepertoire HTBI primers and on Arm-PCR targeting CDR3 regions. TCRdb reprocessed the multiplex PCR reads via MiXCR and lists one record per CDR3 protein. This sample carries 350,000 to 450,000 distinct CDR3 sequences, around 20% of them seen once, and the ten largest clones take 14%. This clonotype has a count of ten or more. Its matching antigen is unknown.

This receptor was obtained from a female donor with Graves disease. The chain couples TRBV28 to TRBJ1-5; D unclear. The sample here was peripheral blood mononuclear cells (PBMCs), taken when the disease was refractory, from a patient treated with antithyroid drugs. The CDR3 loop reads CASSPWSWLSNQPQHF. CDR3 sequence (DNA): TGTGCCAGCAGCCCCTGGAGTTGGTTGAGCAATCAGCCCCAGCATTTT.